This T cell receptor beta chain appears in the sequencing data of a study of blood T cell repertoires in COVID-19. Looking at the study overall: Collection of acute and convalescent COVID-19 samples took place in the United States, Italy and Spain. T cells, B-cell-depleted T cells, or PBMCs supplied cDNA or gDNA.

In its sample, this clone was seen a few times. Sequencing was performed with immunoSEQ multiplex PCR; in TCRdb, only in-frame clones are kept and a portion is missing. The repertoire holds approximately 150,000 clones, 70% to 90% seen once, with over 4.5% in the top ten. This clonotype was obtained from a human donor in a cohort sampled during active COVID-19. The sample taken for sequencing was peripheral blood.

Here the CDR3 DNA reads TGTGCCACCAGCAGCAGGGATGGAAACTACGAGCAGTACTTC. It encodes CATSSRDGNYEQYF. The chain couples TRBV15 to TRBJ2-7, with D perhaps TRBD1 (5 bases). This CDR3 is built from 14 residues. V was shortened by 3 bases and J by 3 bases, with 12 bases between the two germline ends. Germline lookup yields CDR1 LNHNV and CDR2 YYDKDF (reference sequence). The variable domain in full, with the rest retrieved from reference TRBV15 and TRBJ2-7, is DAMVIQNPRYQVTQFGKPVTLSCSQTLNHNVMYWYQQKSSQAPKLLFHYYDKDFNNEADTPDNFQSRRPNTSFCFLDIRSPGLGDTAMYLCATSSRDGNYEQYFGPGTRLTVT.